A selection of T cell receptor beta chains follows, all from one sample in a study of OX40 agonist ivuxolimab in advanced cancers. Repertoires were generated with immunoSEQ multiplex PCR, while TCRdb's copy carries only in-frame clones and drops some. The sample has tens of thousands of clones; approximately 90% are singletons. This material consisted of CD4+ or CD8+ T cells sorted from blood, taken in a trial of the OX40 agonist ivuxolimab. All receptors derive from an adult with an advanced solid tumor such as melanoma, head and neck, liver or kidney cancer. CDR3s include the opening cysteine and the closing phenylalanine or tryptophan.

>TRBV7-2
CASGKILGKGNTIYF
>TRBV7-2
CASSFRWGTEAFF
>TRBV19
CASTVTGGGQPQHF
>TRBV7-9
CASSSFRTREGETQYF
>TRBV7-3
CASSLTSGKGRDGQFF
>TRBV19
CASTMRAAFQPQHF
>TRBV11-2
CASSPGQGREQYF
>TRBV25-1
CASKGQGNTGELFF
>TRBV18
CASSPGHSQRNIQYF
>TRBV9
CASSAAPGTQYF
>TRBV5-1
CASSSPEKTETQYF
>TRBV20-1
CSALFSTEAFF
>TRBV4-2
CASSQELAGGSGTDTQYF
>TRBV7-9
CASSLAFGGRSYEQYF
>TRBV28
CASSKKRTGNTGELFF
>TRBV2
CASSPQGTQYF
>TRBV30
CAWSVSGTVAPHF
>TRBV27
CASSPRSLLAGVYNEQFF
>TRBV10-1
CASSELPTKSSGNTIYF
>TRBV27
CASSLQGTHGYTF
>TRBV5-6
CASSLAGGPNTGELFF
>TRBV6-5
CASSQGGGNTIYF
>TRBV20-1
CSARTGVEQYF
>TRBV28
CASSLYGRGPSNQPQHF
>TRBV6-1
CASSEQGAGDTQYF
>TRBV29-1
CSVVTDPNQPQHF